The rows below give T cell receptor beta chains drawn from one sample of a study of cytomegalovirus exposure and HLA in healthy donors. The assay was immunoSEQ multiplex PCR, and TCRdb's table has in-frame clones only and misses some. The sample has 150,000 or so clones, around 80% seen once. Sequenced sample: PBMCs. Source of these receptors: a man aged 35 to 55 in good health and CMV-seropositive. CDR3s include the opening cysteine and the closing phenylalanine or tryptophan. D genes are given only for firm matches. The listing skips clone size in some rows; elsewhere it reads once, few, many or a size class.

NA	TRBJ1-1	TRBD1	TRBV10-1	CASSRQGWNTEAFF	TGCGCCAGCAGCAGACAGGGTTGGAACACTGAAGCTTTCTTT
NA	TRBJ2-5	NA	TRBV6-1	CASILGTTYQETQYF	TGTGCCAGCATCCTGGGGACAACCTACCAAGAGACCCAGTACTTC
NA	TRBJ2-2	NA	TRBV2	CASRADRSNTGELFF	TGTGCCAGCAGAGCGGACAGATCGAACACCGGGGAGCTGTTTTTT
NA	TRBJ2-7	TRBD2	TRBV6-5	CASSTLAGTYEQYF	TGTGCCAGCAGTACCCTAGCGGGGACCTACGAGCAGTACTTC
NA	TRBJ2-5	NA	TRBV18	CASSPRDQETQYF	TGTGCCAGCTCACCTCGGGACCAAGAGACCCAGTACTTC
NA	TRBJ2-7	TRBD2	TRBV9	CASSVDGTSVVYEQYF	TGTGCCAGCAGCGTAGACGGGACTAGCGTGGTCTACGAGCAGTACTTC
NA	TRBJ1-4	NA	TRBV4-1	CASSQSGRGHEKLFF	TGCGCCAGCAGCCAATCGGGTAGAGGGCATGAAAAACTGTTTTTT
NA	TRBJ2-2	TRBD2	TRBV6-4	CASSDGGGTGELFF	TGTGCCAGCAGCGATGGGGGGGGCACCGGGGAGCTGTTTTTT
NA	TRBJ2-3	NA	TRBV9	CASSRGGITDTQYF	TGTGCCAGCAGCCGTGGGGGGATCACAGATACGCAGTATTTT
NA	TRBJ1-5	NA	TRBV15	CATSSADSRNQPQHF	TGTGCCACCAGCAGCGCGGACAGCAGGAATCAGCCCCAGCATTTT
once	TRBJ1-1	NA	TRBV7-9	CASSAGWGTEAFF	TGTGCCAGCAGCGCGGGTTGGGGAACTGAAGCTTTCTTT
NA	TRBJ2-5	NA	TRBV6-5	CASSRGQQETQYF	TGTGCCAGCAGTCGCGGACAGCAAGAGACCCAGTACTTC
NA	TRBJ1-1	TRBD1	TRBV7-2	CASSLQGVDTEAFF	TGTGCCAGCAGCCTACAGGGGGTGGACACTGAAGCTTTCTTT
NA	TRBJ2-7	NA	TRBV7-2	CASSLAPQTTYEQYF	TGTGCCAGCAGCTTAGCCCCCCAGACTACCTACGAGCAGTACTTC
NA	TRBJ2-7	NA	TRBV6-4	CASSAGGGAPYEQYF	TGTGCCAGCAGTGCCGGGGGTGGGGCGCCCTACGAGCAGTACTTC
once	TRBJ1-1	TRBD1	TRBV5-1	CASSRTGKDTEAFF	TGCGCCAGCAGCCGGACAGGGAAAGACACTGAAGCTTTCTTT
NA	TRBJ2-3	NA	TRBV27	CASSPLPRGSYSTDTQYF	TGTGCCAGCAGTCCCCTCCCGAGGGGGTCGTATAGCACAGATACGCAGTATTTT
NA	TRBJ1-3	NA	TRBV19	CASSINPAASGNTIYF	TGTGCCAGTAGTATCAACCCCGCGGCCTCTGGGAACACCATATATTTT
few	TRBJ2-6	NA	TRBV27	CASSSTNSGANVLTF	TGTGCCAGCAGTTCGACAAACTCTGGGGCCAACGTCCTGACTTTC
NA	TRBJ2-3	TRBD2	TRBV4-2	CASSQEGTSGRAGTDTQYF	TGTGCCAGCAGCCAAGAAGGGACTAGCGGGAGGGCTGGCACAGATACGCAGTATTTT
NA	TRBJ2-7	NA	TRBV6-4	CASSGPLTRFSYEQYF	TGTGCCAGCAGTGGCCCTCTAACTAGGTTCTCCTACGAGCAGTACTTC
NA	TRBJ1-2	NA	TRBV10-3	CAIMQLGRDYGYTF	TGTGCCATCATGCAGTTAGGCAGGGACTATGGCTACACCTTC
NA	TRBJ2-1	TRBD2	TRBV5-1	CASSSGLAGGWEQFF	TGCGCCAGCAGCTCGGGACTAGCGGGGGGCTGGGAGCAGTTCTTC
NA	TRBJ1-5	NA	TRBV7-8	CASSKRSGGQFNQPQHF	TGTGCCAGCAGCAAACGGAGCGGTGGGCAGTTCAATCAGCCCCAGCATTTT
once	TRBJ1-4	TRBD1	TRBV5-5	CASRIGTANEKLFF	TGTGCCAGCAGGATCGGGACAGCTAATGAAAAACTGTTTTTT
NA	TRBJ2-3	TRBD2	TRBV5-4	CASSGKAGDRTQYF	TGTGCCAGCAGCGGAAAAGCGGGAGATCGAACGCAGTATTTT
NA	TRBJ2-7	NA	TRBV4-1	CASSDLPTYEQYF	TGCGCCAGCAGTGACTTACCAACCTACGAGCAGTACTTC
NA	TRBJ1-4	NA	TRBV5-1	CASSLAARQGEKLFF	TGCGCCAGCAGCTTGGCCGCAAGGCAGGGTGAAAAACTGTTTTTT
NA	TRBJ1-5	TRBD1	TRBV19	CASSNLAQGTNQPQHF	TGTGCCAGTAGTAATTTGGCACAGGGGACCAATCAGCCCCAGCATTTT
few	TRBJ2-7	NA	TRBV7-7	CASSFVRSFTNYEQYF	TGTGCCAGCAGCTTCGTCCGCTCTTTTACAAACTACGAGCAGTACTTC
NA	TRBJ1-1	TRBD1	TRBV11-2	CASSLWGTESMNTEAFF	TGTGCCAGCAGCTTATGGGGGACAGAATCCATGAACACTGAAGCTTTCTTT
NA	TRBJ2-7	NA	TRBV13	CASSPPAGNHYEQYF	TGCGCCAGCAGCCCCCCAGCGGGTAACCACTACGAGCAGTACTTC
NA	TRBJ2-1	TRBD2	TRBV7-2	CASSLDGQRGEQFF	TGTGCCAGCAGCTTAGACGGGCAGCGGGGTGAGCAGTTCTTC
NA	TRBJ1-3	NA	TRBV15	CATSTDGAGNTIYF	TGTGCCACCAGCACTGACGGGGCTGGAAACACCATATATTTT
NA	TRBJ2-1	TRBD2	TRBV14	CASSRSSGRRSEQFF	TGTGCCAGCAGCCGTTCTAGCGGACGGCGAAGTGAGCAGTTCTTC
NA	TRBJ2-7	NA	TRBV5-6	CASSLEAYEQYF	TGTGCCAGCAGCTTGGAAGCTTACGAGCAGTACTTC